This T cell receptor (beta chain) is drawn from a study of shared clonotypes between healthy human individuals. Study summary: Aged between 18 and 49, the donors were a couple of women and a few men.

None of the donors, who were healthy HIV-negative adults, had recently had acute infections or vaccinations. Germline V gives CDR1 SQVTM, CDR2 ANQGSEA. Germline trimming cut 7 bases from V and 7 bases from J; bases unmatched to any gene: 24. The CDR3 length is 18 residues. Profiled with immunoSEQ multiplex PCR; TCRdb holds only in-frame clones, not every one. The table includes a few hundred thousand clones, 75% to 80% detected once. This sequence originates from a woman aged 35 to 49 in good health. Some clones in this sample may be carry-over from other donors' samples. The J gene is TRBJ2-2, the V gene TRBV29-1, with TRBD2 identical over 7 bases. The sample was PBMCs. In nucleotides, the CDR3 is TGCAGCGCGTCCGCTGATAGGGGTTTTGGGGGAGGGAACGGGGAGCTGTTTTTT. It translates to CSASADRGFGGGNGELFF.